These T cell receptor beta chains were read from a single sample in a study of T cell repertoires in cytomegalovirus infection. The antigens these receptors bind are not known. TCRdb reanalysed the reads using MiXCR and keeps one entry per CDR3 protein. The sample has 550,000 to 700,000 distinct CDR3 sequences; 35% to 50% are singletons. Here the sequenced sample was cultured PBMCs, taken from culture after CMV antigen stimulation. The origin of the receptors is a human donor in good health (CMV status not recorded). Some clones in this sample may be carry-over from other donors' samples. Each CDR3 is given with its conserved first and last residue. Fields, in order: J gene, V gene, D gene, CDR3 protein. A D gene is named only where the DNA matches it firmly.

J gene: TRBJ2-7; V gene: TRBV4-1; D gene: -; CDR3 protein: CASSQSGGGGEQYF
J gene: TRBJ2-5; V gene: TRBV18; D gene: -; CDR3 protein: CASRFEQLIETQYF
J gene: TRBJ2-2; V gene: TRBV28; D gene: -; CDR3 protein: CASSLISGELFF
J gene: TRBJ2-7; V gene: TRBV7-2; D gene: -; CDR3 protein: CASSLVAAWGVTPNSYEQYF
J gene: TRBJ2-7; V gene: TRBV12-3/TRBV12-4; D gene: -; CDR3 protein: CASSFGLALPYEQYF
J gene: TRBJ2-2; V gene: TRBV28; D gene: -; CDR3 protein: CASSFGFTGELFF
J gene: TRBJ2-3; V gene: TRBV7-9; D gene: -; CDR3 protein: CASSFAGTMTDTQYF
J gene: TRBJ1-2; V gene: TRBV7-2; D gene: -; CDR3 protein: CASSLVTEYGYTF
J gene: TRBJ2-3; V gene: TRBV25-1; D gene: TRBD2; CDR3 protein: CASSAAPGGGTDTQYF
J gene: TRBJ2-3; V gene: TRBV7-8; D gene: TRBD1; CDR3 protein: CASSQRTGRSTDTQYF
J gene: TRBJ2-1; V gene: TRBV28; D gene: -; CDR3 protein: CASSLGRRAGRLWGEQFF
J gene: TRBJ1-2; V gene: TRBV7-2; D gene: -; CDR3 protein: CASSLGRAYGYTF
J gene: TRBJ2-1; V gene: TRBV7-8; D gene: TRBD1; CDR3 protein: CASGPLSGTGIDNEQFF
J gene: TRBJ2-2; V gene: TRBV5-1; D gene: TRBD2; CDR3 protein: CASSLAGLAGFGELFF
J gene: TRBJ2-1; V gene: TRBV18; D gene: TRBD1; CDR3 protein: CASSSDRGRDEQFF
J gene: TRBJ2-1; V gene: TRBV12-5; D gene: -; CDR3 protein: CASSAASSYNEQFF
J gene: TRBJ2-1; V gene: TRBV11-2; D gene: TRBD2; CDR3 protein: CASSSGTSGILNNEQFF
J gene: TRBJ1-5; V gene: TRBV20-1; D gene: -; CDR3 protein: CSARDAGGAGGNQPQHF
J gene: TRBJ2-7; V gene: TRBV6-2/TRBV6-3; D gene: -; CDR3 protein: CASSYSSLGPPSEQYF
J gene: TRBJ1-1; V gene: TRBV5-4; D gene: -; CDR3 protein: CASSLRMGATAEAFF
J gene: TRBJ2-5; V gene: TRBV7-9; D gene: TRBD2; CDR3 protein: CASSRSDSGGAKTQYF
J gene: TRBJ2-3; V gene: TRBV7-2; D gene: TRBD1; CDR3 protein: CASSLAGQATDTQYF
J gene: TRBJ2-2; V gene: TRBV15; D gene: -; CDR3 protein: CATSRDRRTLNTGELFF
J gene: TRBJ2-7; V gene: TRBV7-2; D gene: -; CDR3 protein: CASSPPSSGRFQYF
J gene: TRBJ1-6; V gene: TRBV12-3/TRBV12-4; D gene: -; CDR3 protein: CASSFSSGSNSPLHF
J gene: TRBJ2-3; V gene: TRBV7-2; D gene: TRBD2; CDR3 protein: CASSYIAGGPDTQYF
J gene: TRBJ2-5; V gene: TRBV7-6; D gene: -; CDR3 protein: CASTLRGARYF
J gene: TRBJ2-5; V gene: TRBV2; D gene: TRBD2; CDR3 protein: CASSEGLAGPLGTQYF
J gene: TRBJ1-1; V gene: TRBV11-2; D gene: -; CDR3 protein: CASSPPGYLNTEAFF
J gene: TRBJ1-3; V gene: TRBV6-2/TRBV6-3; D gene: -; CDR3 protein: CASSYGRVSGNTIYF
J gene: TRBJ2-7; V gene: TRBV20-1; D gene: TRBD1; CDR3 protein: CSARIPGQGSYEQYF
J gene: TRBJ1-5; V gene: TRBV20-1; D gene: -; CDR3 protein: CSARDLRRGAGNQPQHF
J gene: TRBJ2-5; V gene: TRBV7-7; D gene: TRBD1; CDR3 protein: CASSPTDRGLPYQETQYF
J gene: TRBJ1-2; V gene: TRBV25-1; D gene: -; CDR3 protein: CASSDDLSYTF
J gene: TRBJ2-7; V gene: TRBV13; D gene: TRBD1; CDR3 protein: CASSTGTAQENEQYF
J gene: TRBJ1-3; V gene: TRBV12-3/TRBV12-4; D gene: -; CDR3 protein: CASSLKGSGNTIYF
J gene: TRBJ1-6; V gene: TRBV6-5; D gene: -; CDR3 protein: CASSSTTRALNSPLHF
J gene: TRBJ2-1; V gene: TRBV6-1; D gene: TRBD2; CDR3 protein: CASYGLAGYNEQFF
J gene: TRBJ1-1; V gene: TRBV19; D gene: -; CDR3 protein: CATRVRAGRNTEAFF
J gene: TRBJ2-7; V gene: TRBV7-9; D gene: TRBD1; CDR3 protein: CASSSDRGNYEQYF
J gene: TRBJ2-7; V gene: TRBV2; D gene: -; CDR3 protein: CASSAAEQYF
J gene: TRBJ1-2; V gene: TRBV6-2/TRBV6-3; D gene: -; CDR3 protein: CASRLTPFFRIGRQDGYTF
J gene: TRBJ2-1; V gene: TRBV6-2/TRBV6-3; D gene: TRBD1; CDR3 protein: CASSPWDRGDYNEQFF
J gene: TRBJ2-1; V gene: TRBV7-2; D gene: TRBD2; CDR3 protein: CASSTPSGRALLEQFF